One and the same sample provided the 16 T cell receptor beta chains below, sequenced in a study of OX40 agonist ivuxolimab in advanced cancers. The method was immunoSEQ multiplex PCR; TCRdb's version includes in-frame clones alone and lacks a portion of them. The sample lists approximately 83,000 clones; 81% were seen once. The sample in question was CD4+ or CD8+ T cells sorted from blood, obtained in a trial of the OX40 agonist ivuxolimab. These receptors originate from an adult with an advanced solid tumor such as melanoma, head and neck, liver or kidney cancer.

This chain uses TRBV4-2 with TRBJ1-3; TRBD1 matches 8 bases. V gave up 0 bases and J gave up 6 bases; unmatched junction bases: 4. Germline CDR1 reads LGHNA; CDR2 reads YNFKEQ. This CDR3 is 15 amino acids long. In DNA, the CDR3 is TGTGCCAGCAGCCAAGAGGACAGGGATACAAACACCATATATTTT. Translation gives CASSQEDRDTNTIYF.

There are many counts of this clone. The V call is TRBV7-9, the J call TRBJ2-7, with D tentatively TRBD1 or TRBD2 (5 bases each). This CDR3 contains 15 residues. Germline CDR1 SEHNR, CDR2 FQNEAQ (reference sequence). Between the trimmed V and J ends, which lost 5 bases and 7 bases, there was a span of 21 bases. The CDR3 region has the DNA TGTGCCAGCAGCCCGCCGGGGCCCCTCGAGGGGGAGCAGTACTTC. Encoded protein: CASSPPGPLEGEQYF.

The chain has TRBV14 and TRBJ2-2, with D uncertain. Germline V gives CDR1 SGHDN, CDR2 FVKESK. The CDR3 is 13 amino acids. V was cut by 2 bases and J by 3 bases, with 4 bases left in between. CDR3 sequence: CASSQSHTGELFF. CDR3 coding DNA: TGTGCCAGCAGCCAATCCCACACCGGGGAGCTGTTTTTT.

The count of this clone is one. V and J are TRBV4-1 and TRBJ1-1, with D perhaps TRBD1 (6 bases). Germline V lookup: CDR1 MGHRA, CDR2 YSYEKL. V lost 1 base, J lost 7 bases, and 10 bases lay in between. This CDR3 has 13 residues. CDR3 coding DNA: TGCGCCAGCAGCCAAGGGACAGACATTGAAGCTTTCTTT. Amino acid sequence: CASSQGTDIEAFF.

This clone is a singleton in its sample. The J gene is TRBJ1-5, the V gene TRBV7-2; perhaps TRBD1 as D (6 bases). The CDR3 is 14 residues long. The V and J ends lost 2 bases and 7 bases respectively, with 12 bases between them. Per the germline V gene, CDR1 is SGHTA and CDR2 is FQGNSA. The CDR3: CASSLSAGEQPQHF. In DNA form, the CDR3 reads TGTGCCAGCAGCTTATCGGCAGGGGAGCAGCCCCAGCATTTT. Using reference TRBV7-2 and TRBJ1-5 for the parts outside the CDR3, the full variable domain is GAGVSQSPSNKVTEKGKDVELRCDPISGHTALYWYRQSLGQGLEFLIYFQGNSAPDKSGLPSDRFSAERTGGSVSTLTIQRTQQEDSAVYLCASSLSAGEQPQHFGDGTRLSIL.

Regarding this clone: This sample also contains other DNA sequences that code for the same CDR3. V gene TRBV28 combines with J gene TRBJ1-2; 8 nucleotides line up with TRBD1. This CDR3 comprises 12 residues. The V gene's germline CDR1 is MDHEN and CDR2 SYDVKM. V lost 6 bases, J lost 4 bases, and 1 base stayed unmatched. In DNA, the CDR3 is TGTGCCAGCAGAACAGGGGGCTATGGCTACACCTTC. Translation: CASRTGGYGYTF.

V is TRBV6-4 and J is TRBJ1-4; perhaps TRBD1 as D (5 bases). The CDR3 spans 13 residues. CDR1 and CDR2 from the germline V gene are MRHNA and SNTAGT. V was shortened by 6 bases and J by 4 bases, with 9 bases between the two germline ends. For the CDR3, the DNA is TGTGCCAGCAGAGGGGACGGTAATGAAAAACTGTTTTTT. This codes for CASRGDGNEKLFF.

The rearrangement joins TRBV7-9 to TRBJ2-1; 7 bases are shared with TRBD1. V trimming: 5 bases; J trimming: 8 bases; junction bases outside the gene matches: 15. The CDR3 runs to 16 residues. Per germline, CDR1 SEHNR and CDR2 FQNEAQ (reference sequence). The CDR3 region is CASSQFRAGGLDEQFF. CDR3 bases: TGTGCCAGCAGCCAGTTTCGGGCAGGGGGTCTGGATGAGCAGTTCTTC. Looking up the rest from reference TRBV7-9 and TRBJ2-1 gives the full variable domain: DTGVSQNPRHKITKRGQNVTFRCDPISEHNRLYWYRQTLGQGPEFLTYFQNEAQLEKSRLLSDRFSAERPKGSFSTLEIQRTEQGDSAMYLCASSQFRAGGLDEQFFGPGTRLTVL.

This chain links TRBV5-4 with TRBJ1-6; 9 bases align to TRBD1. The CDR3 is 17 amino acids. Trimming at V came to 0 bases and at J to 2 bases, leaving 3 bases not matched to a gene. From germline, CDR1 is SGHNT and CDR2 YYREEE (reference sequence). The CDR3 region has the DNA TGTGCCAGCAGCTTGGGGGACAGGGATCCCTATAATTCACCCCTCCACTTT. It encodes CASSLGDRDPYNSPLHF. Drawing the rest from reference TRBV5-4 and TRBJ1-6, the complete variable domain is ETGVTQSPTHLIKTRGQQVTLRCSSQSGHNTVSWYQQALGQGPQFIFQYYREEENGRGNFPPRFSGLQFPNYSSELNVNALELDDSALYLCASSLGDRDPYNSPLHFGNGTRLTVT.

The V and J genes are TRBV4-2 and TRBJ1-2; no reliable D call. Germline CDR1 LGHNA, CDR2 YNFKEQ. V lost 0 bases and J 6 bases, leaving 8 bases between the germline ends. This CDR3 contains 13 residues. CDR3 residues: CASSQDWENGYTF. The CDR3 region has the DNA TGTGCCAGCAGCCAAGATTGGGAGAATGGCTACACCTTC.

This rearrangement joins TRBV6-5 to TRBJ2-1; the match to TRBD2 covers 7 bases. The CDR3 length is 15 residues. Germline V lookup: CDR1 MNHEY, CDR2 SVGAGI. Trimming took 2 bases from V and 8 from J; bases not matched to a gene: 9. The CDR3 nucleotides are TGTGCCAGCAGTTACAGTCTGGGGGGGTACGATGAGCAGTTCTTC. It translates to CASSYSLGGYDEQFF.

The chain couples TRBV19 to TRBJ2-5; 13 nucleotides agree with TRBD2. Germline lookup yields CDR1 LNHDA and CDR2 SQIVND (reference sequence). V lost 6 bases, J lost 3 bases, and 4 bases stayed unmatched. The CDR3 totals 15 residues. The CDR3 sequence is CASRPGTSGKETQYF. The DNA for the CDR3 is TGTGCCAGTAGACCCGGGACTAGCGGGAAAGAGACCCAGTACTTC.

The rearrangement uses TRBV7-9 and TRBJ1-5, with TRBD1 identical over 9 bases. The CDR3 covers 14 residues. In germline, CDR1 is SEHNR, CDR2 FQNEAQ (reference sequence). The junction had 7 bases not matched to a gene; V was cut back by 6 bases and J by 7 bases. As DNA, the CDR3 is TGTGCCAGCAGTCCCACAGGGGGCGGGCAGCCCCAGCATTTT. Translated, it gives CASSPTGGGQPQHF.

This rearrangement joins TRBV2 to TRBJ2-1; 7 bases align to TRBD1. The CDR3 is made up of 13 amino acids. Germline CDR1 reads SNHLY; CDR2 reads FYNNEI. J was trimmed by 9 bases and V by 7 bases; bases with no gene match: 9. CDR3 residues: CASNNRGGGEQFF. CDR3 nucleotides: TGTGCCAGCAACAATCGAGGGGGCGGTGAGCAGTTCTTC.

The chain couples TRBV7-9 to TRBJ1-2, with 10 bases fitting TRBD1. The CDR3 is made up of 18 amino acids. Germline V gives CDR1 SEHNR, CDR2 FQNEAQ (reference sequence). Germline trimming cut 5 bases from V and 7 bases from J; bases unmatched to any gene: 19. For the CDR3, the DNA is TGTGCCAGCAGCCAAGATTTAAGCTTGACAGGGGGCAGTGGTGGCTACACCTTC. Residues: CASSQDLSLTGGSGGYTF.

The chain employs TRBV30 and TRBJ1-6; D is unresolved. There are 14 residues in the CDR3. The germline CDR1 and CDR2 sequences are GTSNPN and SVGIG (reference sequence). Trimming pared 0 bases from V and 9 bases from J, leaving 12 bases between. CDR3 region: CAWSVEGYGSPLHF. The CDR3 bases are TGTGCCTGGAGTGTTGAGGGCTACGGTTCACCCCTCCACTTT.